This TCR beta chain comes out of a study of shared T cell receptors in the human thymus. Clones were read by immunoSEQ multiplex PCR, and TCRdb kept only the in-frame ones, dropping some. This table holds 720,000 or so clones, 70% to 90% found once. Germline loops: CDR1 MNHNY, CDR2 SVGAGI (reference sequence). The CDR3 consists of 14 residues. V lost 2 bases to trimming and J lost 0 bases, with 6 bases between them. This clone was observed a single time. These same data were also listed under a study on human thymus T cells.

The V and J genes are TRBV6-6 and TRBJ2-3; no clear D. The source is a girl under three years old with a congenital heart defect. The specimen sequenced was thymocytes. CDR3 DNA sequence: TGTGCCAGCAGTTACCGGAGTAGCACAGATACGCAGTATTTT. Its translation: CASSYRSSTDTQYF.